This passage covers 23 T cell receptor beta chains from one sample sequenced in a study of tumor-infiltrating lymphocytes in primary liver carcinoma. Co-extracting RNA and DNA was done with roughly 17-33 mg of unsorted bulk tissue as input. TCR beta cDNA was reverse-transcribed from 500 ng of total RNA. The reaction used a constant-region primer and ProtoScript II reverse transcriptase. A slightly modified ARM-PCR protocol with three nested multiplex PCR rounds produced these TCR beta libraries. TRBV1-TRBV30 forward primers paired with a C-beta reverse primer drove the first two PCR rounds, approximately 11 cycles each. TCRdb recomputed calls from the multiplex PCR reads with MiXCR, one row per CDR3 protein. Here the sample spans roughly 91,000 distinct CDR3 sequences, more than 65% being singletons. The material sequenced was liver tumor tissue from sampling region 5. Indicated subset: tumor region T5, tumor centre. These receptors originate from a woman in her sixties with primary liver carcinoma and hepatitis B virus infection.

This chain connects TRBV11-2 to TRBJ2-7; D gene ambiguous. Germline V CDR1 and CDR2: SGHAT, FQNNGV. This CDR3 has 14 residues. The V and J ends lost 7 bases and 8 bases respectively, with 21 bases between them. CDR3 in DNA: TGTGCCAGCAACAAAGCTGGCAGTCTAGGAAAGCAGTACTTC. It is translated as CASNKAGSLGKQYF.

The chain has TRBV6-6 and TRBJ1-1, with D hard to call. The CDR3 is made up of 13 amino acids. CDR1 MNHNY and CDR2 SVGAGI come from the germline V gene (reference sequence). The V and J ends lost 6 bases and 3 bases respectively, with 11 bases between them. The CDR3 spells CASSDVQYTEAFF. In DNA form, the CDR3 reads TGTGCCAGCAGCGATGTCCAGTACACTGAAGCTTTCTTT.

Regarding this clonotype: One base away lies a much larger clone, so this may be a sequencing read error. The chain is built from TRBV28 and TRBJ2-5; the D call may be TRBD1 or TRBD2 (5 bases each). The CDR3 is made up of 14 amino acids. The V gene's germline CDR1 is MDHEN and CDR2 SYDVKM. CDR3 residues: CTSTNPGAAETQYF. The CDR3 coding sequence is TGTACCAGCACCAACCCCGGGGCAGCGGAGACCCAGTACTTC.

This clonotype has at least ten counts. This chain uses TRBV5-4 with TRBJ1-2; TRBD1 might be the D (5 bases). Between the trimmed V and J ends, which lost 0 bases and 8 bases, there was a span of 17 bases. Looked up from germline, CDR1 is SGHNT and CDR2 is YYREEE (reference sequence). The CDR3 runs to 15 residues. The chain's CDR3 is CASSLEREWRGGYTF. The CDR3 coding sequence is TGTGCCAGCAGCTTGGAACGGGAATGGAGGGGAGGCTACACCTTC.

On this clonotype: The junction differs from germline at one of its ends, possibly a read error. The rearrangement links TRBV11-3 to TRBJ2-7; D is perhaps TRBD1 or TRBD2 (5 bases each). CDR3 length: 15 amino acids. Germline CDR1 and CDR2: SGHNT and YENEEA. The chain's CDR3 is CTSSSSPRDGYEQYF. In DNA, the CDR3 is TGTACCAGCAGCTCCTCCCCTCGGGACGGCTACGAGCAGTACTTC.

A note on this clonotype: This may come from a read error, since a much larger clone is one base off. The genes are TRBV6-5 and TRBJ1-5; D perhaps matches TRBD1 (6 bases). V shed 6 bases and J shed 5 bases, with 14 bases lying between them. Germline V gene lookup returns CDR1 MNHEY and CDR2 SVGAGI. This CDR3 is 14 amino acids long. CDR3 residues: CASRQRGGHQPQHF. The CDR3 DNA follows: TGTGCCAGCAGGCAGCGGGGGGGGCATCAGCCCCAGCATTTT.

This clonotype was observed a few times. The rearrangement joins TRBV7-9 to TRBJ1-1; D is possibly TRBD1 (6 bases). V lost 1 base and J lost 3, with 9 bases in between. Germline-derived CDR1 and CDR2 are SEHNR and FQNEAQ (reference sequence). The CDR3 totals 14 residues. The CDR3 reads CASSLGGPDTEAFF. For the CDR3, the DNA is TGTGCCAGCAGCTTAGGGGGGCCTGACACTGAAGCTTTCTTT.

This clonotype was recorded at least ten times. This chain links TRBV6-1 with TRBJ2-1, with D hard to call. The V end lost 6 bases, the J end lost 2 bases, and 8 bases lay between the germline ends. CDR3 length equals 13 residues. Germline CDR1 is MNHNS and CDR2 is SASEGT. In DNA form, the CDR3 reads TGTGCCAGCAGCCTTACCCCCTACAATGAGCAGTTCTTC. This gives the protein CASSLTPYNEQFF.

As concerns this clonotype: At one boundary the junction diverges from the germline segment, which might be a read error. The chain carries TRBV11-3 and TRBJ2-7, with TRBD1 matching over 12 bases. Germline values: CDR1 SGHNT, CDR2 YENEEA. The CDR3 runs to 15 residues. The CDR3 spells CTSCPGTGGNYEQYF. DNA for the CDR3: TGTACCAGCTGCCCCGGGACAGGGGGCAACTACGAGCAATACTTC.

Comment on this clonotype: One end of the junction does not line up with germline, which may come from a read error. CDR3 region: CSIELPAQETQYF. CDR3 nucleotides: TGCAGCATTGAACTACCTGCGCAAGAGACCCAGTACTTC. The V and J genes are TRBV29-1 and TRBJ2-5; D remains ambiguous. CDR1 is SQVTM and CDR2 is ANQGSEA in the germline V gene. The CDR3 has 13 residues.

The V and J genes are TRBV5-1 and TRBJ2-3, with a tentative D call TRBD2 (6 bases). Trimming stripped 2 bases from V and 4 bases from J, with 14 bases between. The CDR3 totals 15 residues. The V gene's germline CDR1 is SGHRS and CDR2 YFSETQ. DNA of the CDR3: TGCGCCAGCAGCTTTGCCTGGAGGGGAGCAGATACGCAGTATTTT. Protein: CASSFAWRGADTQYF.

As regards this clonotype: The germline gene is not matched at one end of the junction; a read error may be the cause. This sequence joins TRBV6-5 and TRBJ2-7, with TRBD1 identical over 7 bases. Per germline, CDR1 MNHEY and CDR2 SVGAGI. CDR3 length equals 14 residues. The CDR3 region has the DNA TGTGTCAACAGTCGACAGGGCCCATACTACGAGCAGTGCTTC. Protein product: CVNSRQGPYYEQCF.

With regard to this clonotype: At one boundary the junction diverges from the germline segment, which might be a read error. The chain uses TRBV4-1 and TRBJ2-7; 9 positions match TRBD2. The CDR3 consists of 15 residues. From germline, CDR1 is MGHRA and CDR2 YSYEKL. CDR3 sequence reads: CASTQGPAGGYEQYF. The CDR3 DNA reads TGCGCCAGCACCCAAGGGCCAGCGGGAGGCTACGAGCAGTACTTC.

In the case of this clonotype: Possible read error: a much larger clone is one base away. V usage is TRBV29-1 and J usage is TRBJ2-1; no clear D. The germline V gene encodes CDR1 SQVTM and CDR2 ANQGSEA. This CDR3 has 11 amino acids. As DNA, the CDR3 is TGCAGCGTTGCCAGGTACAATGAGCAGTCCTTC. Translating gives CSVARYNEQSF.

The rearrangement joins TRBV11-3 to TRBJ2-7; no firm D call. CDR1 and CDR2 (germline): SGHNT, YENEEA. V was trimmed by 5 bases and J by 5 bases, leaving 13 bases between them. The CDR3 length is 13 residues. The CDR3 region has the DNA TGTGCCAGCAGCGCCGGGCCCTACAACGAGCAGTACTTC. Its protein is CASSAGPYNEQYF.

A word on this clonotype: This sequence may be a read error, since a much larger clone differs from it by one base. The chain joins TRBV4-1 to TRBJ2-1, with a tentative D call TRBD2 (7 bases). Germline CDR1 MGHRA, CDR2 YSYEKL. The CDR3 runs to 15 residues. DNA for the CDR3: TGCGTCAGCAGCCAAGAGGGGGGGCTAGTTTTGGGGCAGTTCTTC. Amino acids: CVSSQEGGLVLGQFF.

There are many counts of this clonotype. J is TRBJ2-7 and V is TRBV6-5; no definite D call. Trimming shortened V by 8 bases and J by 7 bases, and 15 bases separated the two germline ends. The CDR3 is 12 amino acids. Per the germline V gene, CDR1 is MNHEY and CDR2 is SVGAGI. CDR3 protein: CASGRRGREQYF. The CDR3 DNA follows: TGTGCCAGCGGCCGCCGAGGTAGGGAGCAGTACTTC.

This sequence joins TRBV5-1 and TRBJ2-3; no firm D call. Germline CDR1 and CDR2: SGHRS and YFSETQ. The CDR3 runs to 15 residues. V lost 6 bases and J lost 3, with 17 bases in between. CDR3 coding DNA: TGCGCCAGCAACTCCGCCGCGAGTAGGACAGATACGCAGTATTTT. Residues: CASNSAASRTDTQYF.

Worth noting for this clonotype: This may be a read error: a much more frequent sequence differs by one nucleotide. The V gene is TRBV5-8, the J gene TRBJ2-1; 13 nucleotides align to TRBD2. The CDR3 length is 15 residues. The V gene end was trimmed by 6 bases and the J gene end by 5 bases; junction bases not matched to a gene: 5. Germline-derived CDR1 and CDR2 are SGHTS and YDEGEE. The CDR3 DNA reads TGTGCCAGCAACACCGGGACTAGCGGGAACAATGAGCAGTTCTTC. This sequence encodes CASNTGTSGNNEQFF. Complete variable domain (other parts from reference TRBV5-8 and TRBJ2-1): EAGVTQSPTHLIKTRGQQATLRCSPISGHTSVYWYQQALGLGLQFLLWYDEGEERNRGNFPPRFSGRQFPNYSSELNVNALELEDSALYLCASNTGTSGNNEQFFGPGTRLTVL.

About this clonotype itself: This may stem from a read error, because a much larger clone lies one nucleotide away. Here the CDR3 omits its conserved ending phenylalanine or tryptophan, so a read error is the likely source. The genes are TRBV5-6 and TRBJ1-6; D gene unclear. The V gene's germline CDR1 is SGHDT and CDR2 YYEEEE. The CDR3 spans 14 residues. V lost 3 bases, J lost 5 bases, and 9 bases lay in between. The CDR3, as DNA: TGTGCCAGCAGCTACGAAGAGGATAATTCACCCCTCCACTTA. The encoded protein is CASSYEEDNSPLHL.

Points on this clonotype: At one of its ends the junction is not consistent with the germline gene, which may arise from a read error. This rearrangement joins TRBV10-3 to TRBJ1-2, with D unresolved. The CDR3 covers 13 residues. The V gene's germline CDR1 is ENHRY and CDR2 SYGVKD. CDR3 coding DNA: TGTGCTATCAATGACCGACGGGGCTATGGCTACACCTTC. Its protein product is CAINDRRGYGYTF.

V gene TRBV11-2 combines with J gene TRBJ2-1, with D possibly being TRBD2 (6 bases). The CDR3 totals 18 residues. The V end lost 0 bases, the J end lost 8 bases, and 23 bases lay between the germline ends. Germline CDR1 and CDR2: SGHAT and FQNNGV. The CDR3 spells CASSLDGWGEWGVDEQFF. The CDR3 nucleotides read TGTGCCAGCAGCTTAGATGGTTGGGGGGAGTGGGGTGTCGATGAGCAGTTCTTC.

Notes on this clonotype: A much larger clone differs from this one at a single base, so this may be a read error. V and J are TRBV13 and TRBJ1-1, with a tentative D call TRBD1 (6 bases). Germline lookup yields CDR1 PRHDT and CDR2 FYEKMQ (reference sequence). The V end was cut by 5 bases, the J end by 8 bases, with 15 bases between. The CDR3 is 13 amino acids. CDR3 loop: CASSTAGVAEAFF. DNA of the CDR3: TGTGCCAGCAGCACTGCAGGGGTTGCCGAAGCTTTCTTT.